This entry lists 5 T cell receptor beta chains sequenced from one sample in a study of Ad26.COV2.S vaccination and SARS-CoV-2 variants. Noted treatment: roughly 20 received Ad26.COV2.S at low or high dose, single or two shots; about 5 received placebo; per-sample allocation not given. Day 63 after the first vaccine or placebo injection was the time point for sampling. Libraries were prepared by immunoSEQ multiplex PCR; TCRdb keeps only in-frame clonotypes and omits some of them. The sample records 350,000 to 450,000 clones, about nine tenths being singletons. This sample comprised peripheral blood, obtained in a trial of Ad26.COV2.S vaccine versus placebo. The receptor source for this set is a person between 18 and 59 years old who received the Ad26.COV2.S COVID-19 vaccine or a placebo.

This sequence joins TRBV4-3 and TRBJ1-1; D gene ambiguous. V was cut by 3 bases and J by 5 bases, with 16 bases left in between. From germline, CDR1 is LGHNA and CDR2 YSLEER. The CDR3 consists of 15 residues. CDR3 nucleotide sequence: TGCGCCAGCAGCCAGGCCGACAATTTAGGAACTGAAGCTTTCTTT. It is translated as CASSQADNLGTEAFF.

CDR3 bases: TGTGCCTGGGCTAGCGGGTTCAGGGGAGATACGCAGTATTTT. It codes for CAWASGFRGDTQYF. V and J are TRBV30 and TRBJ2-3; 8 bases agree with TRBD2. J lost 5 bases, V lost 5 bases, and 9 bases had no gene match. Germline V gives CDR1 GTSNPN, CDR2 SVGIG (reference sequence). CDR3 size: 14 residues.

This sequence joins TRBV9 and TRBJ2-7, with D maybe TRBD2 (5 bases). CDR1 is SGDLS, CDR2 YYNGEE, per germline. V was cut by 4 bases and J by 2 bases, with 16 bases left in between. CDR3 length equals 15 residues. For the CDR3, the DNA is TGTGCCAGCAGCCGGGGTGGCCCAGCCCCCTACGAGCAGTACTTC. Residues: CASSRGGPAPYEQYF.

V and J are TRBV4-3 and TRBJ1-2, with 10 bases that match TRBD1. The CDR3 sequence is 17 residues long. V was pared by 0 bases and J by 4 bases, with 8 bases of the junction left unmatched. CDR1 LGHNA and CDR2 YSLEER come from the germline V gene. The CDR3 reads CASSQEGTGDFGYGYTF. CDR3 in DNA: TGCGCCAGCAGCCAAGAAGGGACAGGGGACTTCGGCTATGGCTACACCTTC.

The chain is built from TRBV2 and TRBJ2-5, with D tentatively TRBD2 (5 bases). The germline V and J ends were trimmed by 10 bases and 2 bases, with 14 bases remaining between them. Germline V gives CDR1 SNHLY, CDR2 FYNNEI. The CDR3 contains 13 residues. CDR3: CATNSVLQETQYF. CDR3 DNA: TGTGCCACCAATAGCGTTCTACAAGAGACCCAGTACTTC.